Shown below are 16 T cell receptor beta chains from a single sample sequenced in a study of cytomegalovirus exposure and HLA in healthy donors. PCR involved 60 Vbeta and 13 Jbeta primers. The assay was immunoSEQ multiplex PCR, and TCRdb's table has in-frame clones only and misses some. Counted here are roughly 140,000 clones, 75% to 85% occurring once; the ten biggest clones make up 3.5%. The specimen sequenced was PBMCs. The receptor source for this set is a human donor in good health.

This clone was picked up a small number of times. The chain carries TRBV29-1 and TRBJ1-2; TRBD1 is a possible D gene (5 bases). Deletions cut 4 bases from V and 0 bases from J, with 9 bases between. Germline CDR1 and CDR2: SQVTM and ANQGSEA. The CDR3 is made up of 13 amino acids. The CDR3 DNA sequence: TGCAGCGTTGTGTTCAGGGCTAACTATGGCTACACCTTC. Amino acid sequence: CSVVFRANYGYTF.

The chain couples TRBV30 to TRBJ1-5; D unclear. Trimming removed 0 bases from V and 6 bases from J, with 15 bases in between. The CDR3 extends over 15 amino acids. Germline CDR1 reads GTSNPN; CDR2 reads SVGIG (reference sequence). The CDR3 here is CAWSVDTELGQPQHF. The CDR3 DNA reads TGTGCCTGGAGTGTAGACACTGAGCTCGGTCAGCCCCAGCATTTT.

In DNA, the CDR3 is TGTGCCAGCAGCCCACGGGACAGGCTGGGGCCGACCCAGTACTTC. Amino acid sequence: CASSPRDRLGPTQYF. The chain links TRBV7-9 to TRBJ2-5, with 8 bases aligning to TRBD1. V was pared by 5 bases and J by 7 bases, with 12 bases of the junction left unmatched. Germline CDR1 and CDR2: SEHNR and FQNEAQ (reference sequence). CDR3 size: 15 residues. The whole variable domain, remainder taken from reference TRBV7-9 and TRBJ2-5, is DTGVSQNPRHKITKRGQNVTFRCDPISEHNRLYWYRQTLGQGPEFLTYFQNEAQLEKSRLLSDRFSAERPKGSFSTLEIQRTEQGDSAMYLCASSPRDRLGPTQYFGPGTRLLVL.

The V call is TRBV7-6, the J call TRBJ2-1; TRBD2 is a possible D gene (5 bases). The CDR3 has 14 residues. Trimming removed 5 bases at V and 5 bases at J, with 13 bases between. Germline CDR1 reads SGHVS; CDR2 reads FNYEAQ. As DNA, the CDR3 is TGTGCCAGCAGCCAGGCGGGTGTCCACAATGAGCAGTTCTTC. The encoded protein is CASSQAGVHNEQFF.

This rearrangement joins TRBV6-6 to TRBJ2-5; D is possibly TRBD1 (7 bases). V lost 6 bases and J 5 bases, leaving 10 bases between the germline ends. This CDR3 contains 12 residues. The germline gives CDR1 MNHNY, CDR2 SVGAGI (reference sequence). The CDR3 loop reads CASSSGGETQYF. For the CDR3, the DNA is TGTGCCAGCAGCTCAGGGGGGGAGACCCAGTACTTC.

The genes are TRBV13 and TRBJ2-6; 9 bases are shared with TRBD1. After removal of 4 bases from V and 2 bases from J, the junction contained 6 bases not matched to a gene. The CDR3 spans 17 residues. The germline gives CDR1 PRHDT, CDR2 FYEKMQ (reference sequence). CDR3 sequence (DNA): TGTGCCAGCAGCTCGGGACAGGGAGTAGCTGGGGCCAACGTCCTGACTTTC. It is translated as CASSSGQGVAGANVLTF.

V is TRBV5-1 and J is TRBJ1-1; 10 bases match TRBD1. The CDR3 loop spans 14 amino acids. After removal of 4 bases from V and 4 bases from J, the junction contained 4 bases not matched to a gene. Per germline, CDR1 SGHRS and CDR2 YFSETQ. In DNA form, the CDR3 reads TGCGCCAGCAGCCGGACAGGGGGAGGCACTGAAGCTTTCTTT. This gives the protein CASSRTGGGTEAFF.

This clone was detected only once. This sequence joins TRBV4-3 and TRBJ1-6; a possible D gene is TRBD1 (6 bases). The length of the CDR3 is 15 residues. V was trimmed by 0 bases and J by 7 bases, leaving 10 bases between them. Germline CDR1 LGHNA, CDR2 YSLEER. CDR3 amino acids: CASSQDPGANSPLHF. The CDR3 DNA is TGCGCCAGCAGCCAAGATCCAGGGGCGAATTCACCCCTCCACTTT.

The chain couples TRBV14 to TRBJ2-7; D perhaps matches TRBD1 (5 bases). The V and J ends lost 0 bases and 4 bases respectively, with 7 bases between them. Per the germline V gene, CDR1 is SGHDN and CDR2 is FVKESK. The CDR3 consists of 13 residues. The CDR3 sequence: CASSQETGYEQYF. CDR3 sequence (DNA): TGTGCCAGCAGCCAAGAAACAGGTTACGAGCAGTACTTC.

The chain has TRBV28 and TRBJ2-7, with D perhaps TRBD2 (5 bases). V was cut by 3 bases and J by 2 bases, with 14 bases left in between. The CDR3 has 15 residues. Looked up from germline, CDR1 is MDHEN and CDR2 is SYDVKM. This CDR3 reads CASSFQLGAPYEQYF. Here the CDR3 DNA reads TGTGCCAGCAGTTTCCAGTTGGGAGCCCCCTACGAGCAGTACTTC.

V gene TRBV5-4 combines with J gene TRBJ2-3; no definite D call. CDR3 length: 13 amino acids. Trimming took off 0 bases at V and 5 bases at J, with 7 bases between the two ends. Germline V gene data show CDR1 as SGHNT and CDR2 as YYREEE (reference sequence). This chain's CDR3 is CASSLALLDTQYF. The CDR3, as DNA: TGTGCCAGCAGCTTGGCCCTCTTAGATACGCAGTATTTT.

This chain joins TRBV5-1 and TRBJ2-7; a weak D match, TRBD2 (6 bases). This CDR3 is built from 15 residues. V lost 0 bases and J lost 3, with 13 bases in between. Per the germline V gene, CDR1 is SGHRS and CDR2 is YFSETQ. In nucleotides, the CDR3 is TGCGCCAGCAGCTTGGTCGGGAGAGATCGCTACGAGCAGTACTTC. Protein sequence: CASSLVGRDRYEQYF.

The rearrangement uses TRBV5-1 and TRBJ2-5, with D tentatively TRBD1 (5 bases). Trimming cost V 0 bases and J 1 base, with 7 bases left between them. Germline CDR1 and CDR2: SGHRS and YFSETQ. The CDR3 has 14 residues. CDR3 coding DNA: TGCGCCAGCAGCTTGGAAACAGGCCAAGAGACCCAGTACTTC. This encodes CASSLETGQETQYF.

This rearrangement joins TRBV29-1 to TRBJ2-7; 9 bases agree with TRBD2. The germline gives CDR1 SQVTM, CDR2 ANQGSEA. This CDR3 is built from 12 residues. The J segment lost 6 bases and the V segment lost 4 bases, leaving 4 bases of the junction unmatched. For the CDR3, the DNA is TGCAGCGTTGTCCGCGGGGGGGGCGAGCAGTACTTC. Translation gives CSVVRGGGEQYF.

V is TRBV6-4 and J is TRBJ1-1; D may be TRBD1 (5 bases). Germline V gives CDR1 MRHNA, CDR2 SNTAGT. V dropped 6 bases and J dropped 11 bases, with 16 bases sitting between them. The CDR3 has 12 residues. The CDR3, as DNA: TGTGCCAGCAGAGGCGGGGACGGGGAGGCTTTCTTT. Its translation is CASRGGDGEAFF.

This clone has just one count. The CDR3 sequence: CASSYLGEGTEAFF. CDR3 DNA: TGTGCCAGCAGTTATCTTGGAGAGGGCACTGAAGCTTTCTTT. The genes are TRBV6-6 and TRBJ1-1; D unresolved. The germline V gene encodes CDR1 MNHNY and CDR2 SVGAGI (reference sequence). V was shortened by 3 bases and J by 4 bases, with 12 bases between the two germline ends. This CDR3 spans 14 amino acids.